The 31 T cell receptor beta chains below come from one sample, sequenced in a study of regulatory T cells in long-lasting Graves disease. Assembly of TCR beta libraries relied on iRepertoire HTBI primers together with Arm-PCR of CDR3 regions. TCRdb ran MiXCR on the multiplex PCR reads and lists one entry per CDR3 protein. The data show 300,000 to 400,000 distinct CDR3 sequences, 15% to 20% seen once. The time point was: newly diagnosed GD, antithyroid drugs for less than 3 months. After RNA was extracted from PBMCs, the TCR library was made from it. The sample here was peripheral blood mononuclear cells (PBMCs), taken at new diagnosis, from a patient treated with antithyroid drugs. Receptors were obtained from a female donor with Graves disease.

Only a few counts were recorded for this clonotype. This chain joins TRBV20-1 and TRBJ2-7; the match to TRBD1 covers 9 bases. CDR3 size: 16 residues. The J segment lost 0 bases and the V segment lost 2 bases, leaving 8 bases of the junction unmatched. Germline V lookup: CDR1 DFQATT, CDR2 SNEGSKA (reference sequence). CDR3 in amino acids: CSARPTGGYSSYEQYF. The CDR3 DNA follows: TGCAGTGCTAGACCGACAGGGGGGTACAGCTCCTACGAGCAGTACTTC.

This clonotype showed up many times. This chain links TRBV28 with TRBJ2-3, with 7 positions matching TRBD1. The CDR3 sequence is 14 residues long. In germline, CDR1 is MDHEN, CDR2 SYDVKM. V gave up 5 bases and J gave up 6 bases; unmatched junction bases: 8. The CDR3 protein is CASSEQGRTDTQYF. CDR3 nucleotide sequence: TGTGCCAGCAGTGAACAGGGGCGTACGGATACGCAGTATTTT.

The chain couples TRBV7-9 to TRBJ1-2, with D unresolved. Trimming stripped 5 bases from V and 5 bases from J, with 12 bases between. The CDR3 sequence is 13 residues long. Germline lookup yields CDR1 SEHNR and CDR2 FQNEAQ (reference sequence). The CDR3 bases are TGTGCCAGCAGCCGCGACCCGAGGTATGGCTACACCTTC. Protein product: CASSRDPRYGYTF.

This clonotype was detected only a few times. The CDR3 DNA reads as TGTGCCAGCAGTTTATTCCGGGAGCCGAACCTCAATGAAAAACTGTTTTTT. Protein product: CASSLFREPNLNEKLFF. The gene calls are TRBV27 and TRBJ1-4; D remains unclear. There are 17 residues in the CDR3. V gave up 1 base and J gave up 5 bases, with 17 bases separating them. From germline, CDR1 is MNHEY and CDR2 SMNVEV (reference sequence).

This sequence joins TRBV15 and TRBJ2-5; 9 bases fit TRBD2. The germline gives CDR1 LNHNV, CDR2 YYDKDF (reference sequence). CDR3 length: 17 amino acids. V dropped 0 bases and J dropped 4; count of bases not matched to a gene: 9. CDR3 residues: CATSRDTLAGGRETQYF. CDR3 bases: TGTGCCACCAGCAGAGATACTCTGGCGGGAGGGCGAGAGACCCAGTACTTC.

The chain combines TRBV20-1 with TRBJ2-2; 7 nucleotides align to TRBD2. Trimming removed 4 bases from V and 6 bases from J; junction bases left unmatched: 11. CDR3 length equals 15 residues. Germline V gives CDR1 DFQATT, CDR2 SNEGSKA (reference sequence). In DNA form, the CDR3 reads TGCAGTGCTAAACGAGCGGGGACGAGGTCCGGGGAGCTGTTTTTT. As protein: CSAKRAGTRSGELFF.

This clonotype was found many times. The rearrangement joins TRBV12-3 or TRBV12-4 to TRBJ1-4; D is ambiguous. The CDR3 length is 14 residues. V shed 3 bases and J shed 2 bases, with 7 bases lying between them. In DNA form, the CDR3 reads TGTGCCAGCAGTTTCGGTACGACTAATGAAAAACTGTTTTTT. Amino acid sequence: CASSFGTTNEKLFF.

The rearrangement links TRBV7-9 to TRBJ2-2; D call uncertain. The V end lost 5 bases, the J end lost 2 bases, and 9 bases lay between the germline ends. Germline assignment: CDR1 SEHNR and CDR2 FQNEAQ (reference sequence). The CDR3 has 14 residues. The CDR3 sequence: CASSLSTNTGELFF. CDR3 bases: TGTGCCAGCAGCCTATCGACCAACACCGGGGAGCTGTTTTTT. Drawing the rest from reference TRBV7-9 and TRBJ2-2, the complete variable domain is DTGVSQNPRHKITKRGQNVTFRCDPISEHNRLYWYRQTLGQGPEFLTYFQNEAQLEKSRLLSDRFSAERPKGSFSTLEIQRTEQGDSAMYLCASSLSTNTGELFFGEGSRLTVL.

This clonotype has a count of ten or more. The chain joins TRBV30 to TRBJ1-1, with D unresolved. Trimming took 5 bases from V and 3 from J, leaving 16 bases between them. CDR3 length: 14 amino acids. Germline CDR1 GTSNPN, CDR2 SVGIG (reference sequence). CDR3 in amino acids: CAWGLRVRDTEAFF. CDR3 bases: TGTGCCTGGGGCTTGAGAGTGCGCGACACTGAAGCTTTCTTT.

This clonotype has more than one count but fewer than ten. A much larger clone differs by one base, so this may be a read error. CDR3 bases: TGTGCCACCAGCAGAGATTTAATCGGGGGTGAAGCTTTCTTT. Translated, it gives CATSRDLIGGEAFF. The chain joins TRBV15 to TRBJ1-1; maybe TRBD1 (5 bases). In germline, CDR1 is LNHNV, CDR2 YYDKDF (reference sequence). The CDR3 length is 14 residues. The V and J ends lost 0 bases and 7 bases respectively, with 12 bases between them.

The J gene is TRBJ2-3, the V gene TRBV5-5, with D possibly matching TRBD1 (5 bases). Germline CDR1 reads SGHKS; CDR2 reads YYEKEE (reference sequence). The V end was cut by 4 bases, the J end by 2 bases, with 17 bases between. The CDR3 is 16 residues long. DNA for the CDR3: TGTGCCAGCAGCCCCACATCGGGCAGGGTCACAGATACGCAGTATTTT. It encodes CASSPTSGRVTDTQYF.

J is TRBJ1-1 and V is TRBV5-4; D possibly corresponds to TRBD1 (5 bases). Germline V gene sequence: CDR1 SGHNT, CDR2 YYREEE (reference sequence). This CDR3 comprises 15 residues. V lost 2 bases and J 0 bases, leaving 11 bases between the germline ends. The CDR3: CASSFPGRMNTEAFF. The CDR3 DNA reads TGTGCCAGCAGCTTTCCGGGACGGATGAACACTGAAGCTTTCTTT.

This chain connects TRBV20-1 to TRBJ2-2; D may match TRBD1 or TRBD2 (5 bases each). Germline-derived CDR1 and CDR2 are DFQATT and SNEGSKA (reference sequence). The CDR3 sequence is 14 residues long. V was trimmed by 4 bases and J by 7 bases, leaving 16 bases between them. The CDR3 protein is CSAKGRQAVGELFF. DNA of the CDR3: TGCAGTGCTAAGGGACGGCAGGCCGTCGGGGAGCTGTTTTTT.

This chain joins TRBV11-3 and TRBJ2-5; 10 bases match TRBD1. Trimming at V came to 5 bases and at J to 4 bases, leaving 4 bases not matched to a gene. CDR3 length: 14 amino acids. In germline, CDR1 is SGHNT, CDR2 YENEEA. The CDR3 DNA reads as TGTGCCAGCAGCGAGACAGGGGGCGGAGAGACCCAGTACTTC. This encodes CASSETGGGETQYF.

This clonotype has more than one count but fewer than ten. The chain carries TRBV2 and TRBJ2-3; possibly TRBD1 or TRBD2 for D (6 bases each). The CDR3 loop spans 15 amino acids. Trimming stripped 4 bases from V and 7 bases from J, with 18 bases between. Germline assignment: CDR1 SNHLY and CDR2 FYNNEI. The CDR3 DNA reads TGTGCCAGCAGTGGGGGGGAGACAGGACTCCATACGCAGTATTTT. It encodes CASSGGETGLHTQYF.

This clonotype was detected ten times or more. The chain recombines TRBV28 with TRBJ2-7; 9 bases fit TRBD1. V lost 11 bases and J lost 1; bases outside the gene matches: 6. CDR1 MDHEN and CDR2 SYDVKM come from the germline V gene. The CDR3 extends over 13 amino acids. CDR3: CASGQGSSYEQYF. CDR3 in DNA: TGTGCCTCTGGACAGGGGTCATCCTACGAGCAGTACTTC. The complete variable domain, with remaining parts taken from reference TRBV28 and TRBJ2-7, reads DVKVTQSSRYLVKRTGEKVFLECVQDMDHENMFWYRQDPGLGLRLIYFSYDVKMKEKGDIPEGYSVSREKKERFSLILESASTNQTSMYLCASGQGSSYEQYFGPGTRLTVT.

Worth noting for this clonotype: This may come from a read error, since a much larger clone is one base off. This sequence joins TRBV14 and TRBJ2-5; tentatively, D is TRBD1 (5 bases). Germline V gene data show CDR1 as SGHDN and CDR2 as FVKESK. This CDR3 spans 14 amino acids. V shed 4 bases and J shed 4 bases, with 13 bases lying between them. The CDR3 region is CASSLGRQGETQYF. In nucleotides, the CDR3 is TGTGCCAGCAGCCTAGGGCGGCAGGGAGAGACCCAGTACTTC.

This clonotype was counted ten times or more. The chain is built from TRBV11-2 and TRBJ1-5, with 11 bases matching TRBD1. V gave up 2 bases and J gave up 8 bases; unmatched junction bases: 8. The CDR3 contains 16 residues. Germline CDR1 reads SGHAT; CDR2 reads FQNNGV. The DNA for the CDR3 is TGTGCCAGCAGCTTAACCCGGGGGACAGGGGGGGAGCCCCAGCATTTT. Its translation: CASSLTRGTGGEPQHF.

The V and J genes are TRBV18 and TRBJ2-5; D gene ambiguous. The CDR3 spans 13 residues. CDR1 is KGHSH and CDR2 is LQKENI in the germline V gene. The V gene lost 3 bases and the J gene lost 4 bases, with 9 bases spanning the gap. For the CDR3, the DNA is TGTGCCAGCTCACCCATCGCCCGAGAGACCCAGTACTTC. Translated: CASSPIARETQYF.

With respect to this clonotype: This may come from a read error, since a much larger clone is one base off. The chain recombines TRBV7-2 with TRBJ2-3, with TRBD2 matching 9 bases. Trimming took 1 base from V and 4 from J; bases not matched to a gene: 9. The germline V gene encodes CDR1 SGHTA and CDR2 FQGNSA. This CDR3 contains 17 residues. Written as DNA, the CDR3 is TGTGCCAGCAGCTTAGTGGCTAGCGGGATCAGGGCAGATACGCAGTATTTT. Amino acid sequence: CASSLVASGIRADTQYF.

Ten or more counts support this clonotype. In nucleotides, the CDR3 is TGTGCCAGCAGTGAAGCGCGACGCAATCAGCCCCAGCATTTT. Protein: CASSEARRNQPQHF. The chain carries TRBV2 and TRBJ1-5; D gene uncertain. Trimming cost V 0 bases and J 2 bases, with 5 bases left between them. This CDR3 is 14 amino acids long. Germline-derived CDR1 and CDR2 are SNHLY and FYNNEI.

This clonotype was seen a handful of times. The CDR3 protein is CAIRSGTGVLTDTQYF. The CDR3 coding sequence is TGTGCCATCAGGTCCGGGACAGGGGTACTCACAGATACGCAGTATTTT. This sequence joins TRBV10-3 and TRBJ2-3, with 10 bases lining up with TRBD1. Germline CDR1 is ENHRY and CDR2 is SYGVKD. This CDR3 is built from 16 residues. V lost 6 bases to trimming and J lost 2 bases; unmatched junction nucleotides: 8.

This clonotype was counted at least ten times. The chain links TRBV20-1 to TRBJ2-1, with D perhaps TRBD2 (5 bases). The CDR3 covers 14 residues. Germline assignment: CDR1 DFQATT and CDR2 SNEGSKA (reference sequence). The V end was cut by 3 bases, the J end by 1 base, with 10 bases between. The DNA for the CDR3 is TGCAGTGCTAGTAGGCTAGCTTCCTACAATGAGCAGTTCTTC. It specifies CSASRLASYNEQFF.

This clonotype was counted many times. V gene TRBV2 combines with J gene TRBJ2-5, with 10 nucleotides matching TRBD1. The CDR3 is 15 amino acids. Trimming cost V 4 bases and J 5 bases; bases outside gene matches: 7. The germline V gene has CDR1 SNHLY and CDR2 FYNNEI. The CDR3 DNA is TGTGCCAGCAGTGCCGGGACAGGGGCGTACGAGACCCAGTACTTC. Translation gives CASSAGTGAYETQYF.

To note about this clonotype: A far larger clone lies a single base away; this is likely a read error. This chain joins TRBV6-2 or TRBV6-3 and TRBJ1-1, with D maybe TRBD1 (5 bases). CDR3 size: 13 residues. Germline CDR1 and CDR2: MNHEY and SVGEGT. In nucleotides, the CDR3 is TGTCCCAGCAGTTACACAGGTAACACTGAAGCTTTCTTT. Protein product: CPSSYTGNTEAFF.

The chain recombines TRBV20-1 with TRBJ2-7, with 11 bases that match TRBD2. V shed 1 base and J 2 bases; nucleotides not matched to a gene: 7. Germline CDR1 reads DFQATT; CDR2 reads SNEGSKA (reference sequence). The CDR3 length is 16 residues. DNA for the CDR3: TGCAGTGCTAGAGCCCGACTAGCGGGATACCCCTACGAGCAGTACTTC. This encodes CSARARLAGYPYEQYF.

The table lists this clonotype with many counts. The V call is TRBV3-1, the J call TRBJ2-3, with 10 bases that match TRBD2. The CDR3 spans 16 residues. CDR1 and CDR2 (germline): LGHDT, YNNKEL (reference sequence). Germline trimming cut 1 base from V and 5 bases from J; bases unmatched to any gene: 6. The CDR3 is CASSQVASGRGDTQYF. As DNA, the CDR3 is TGTGCCAGCAGCCAAGTGGCTAGCGGGAGAGGAGATACGCAGTATTTT.

The sample holds many counts of this clonotype. This chain connects TRBV12-3 or TRBV12-4 to TRBJ2-7; D ambiguous. Deletions cut 6 bases from V and 7 bases from J, with 10 bases between. The CDR3 consists of 11 residues. Here the CDR3 reads CASSYSGEQYF. The CDR3 coding sequence is TGTGCCAGCAGCTATAGTGGGGAGCAGTACTTC.

This clonotype has ten or more counts. V gene TRBV12-3 or TRBV12-4 combines with J gene TRBJ1-5; tentatively, D is TRBD1 (5 bases). CDR3 length: 11 amino acids. Trimming stripped 6 bases from V and 6 bases from J, with 6 bases between. This chain's CDR3 is CASSQGQPQHF. The CDR3 DNA follows: TGTGCCAGCAGCCAGGGTCAGCCCCAGCATTTT.

Only a few counts were recorded for this clonotype. The chain uses TRBV4-1 and TRBJ1-4; D remains unclear. Trimming shortened V by 1 base and J by 5 bases, and 14 bases separated the two germline ends. Germline assignment: CDR1 MGHRA and CDR2 YSYEKL. CDR3 length: 16 amino acids. The CDR3 protein is CASSQVERTANEKLFF. CDR3 coding DNA: TGCGCCAGCAGCCAAGTAGAACGTACGGCCAATGAAAAACTGTTTTTT.

This clonotype has just a few counts. The chain joins TRBV3-1 to TRBJ2-2, with 9 bases identical to TRBD1. The CDR3 is 15 residues long. Germline CDR1 is LGHDT and CDR2 is YNNKEL (reference sequence). V gave up 9 bases and J gave up 3 bases; unmatched junction bases: 8. The CDR3 protein is CASNPGQGYTGELFF. The CDR3 coding sequence is TGTGCCAGTAATCCGGGACAGGGCTACACCGGGGAGCTGTTTTTT.